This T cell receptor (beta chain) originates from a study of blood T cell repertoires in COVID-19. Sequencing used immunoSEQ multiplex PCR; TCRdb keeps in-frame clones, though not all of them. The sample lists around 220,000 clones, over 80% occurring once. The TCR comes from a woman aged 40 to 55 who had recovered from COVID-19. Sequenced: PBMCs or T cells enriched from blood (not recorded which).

The CDR3 spells CASSLWAGEAKNIQYF. For the CDR3, the DNA is TGTGCCAGCAGTTTATGGGCGGGGGAAGCCAAAAACATTCAGTACTTC. The V call is TRBV27, the J call TRBJ2-4; the match to TRBD2 covers 7 bases. Germline V CDR1 and CDR2: MNHEY, SMNVEV (reference sequence). This CDR3 contains 16 residues. V was pared by 1 base and J by 0 bases, with 3 bases of the junction left unmatched.